The entry that follows covers one T cell receptor beta chain sequence. This specimen comes from a study of blood T cell repertoires in COVID-19. This CDR3 has 16 amino acids. Germline lookup yields CDR1 SGHVS and CDR2 FQNEAQ. The ends were cut back, 1 base at V and 4 bases at J, with 14 bases in the middle. In the original workflow: Reference gene primers were amplified, and this amplification served to estimate nucleated cell counts. Libraries were prepared by immunoSEQ multiplex PCR; TCRdb keeps only in-frame clonotypes and omits some of them. The V and J calls and the clone size are those of that table, but D and trimming were determined from the DNA. The sample has 120,000 or so clones, 70% to 80% seen once.

The sample taken for sequencing was peripheral blood. The chain joins TRBV7-8 to TRBJ1-5, with D possibly TRBD1 on 6 matching bases. The source is a woman in her fifties or sixties with acute or convalescent COVID-19. CDR3 coding DNA: TGTGCCAGCAGCTTAGTAATAGGACAGAGGAATCAGCCCCAGCATTTT. It specifies CASSLVIGQRNQPQHF.